The 32 T cell receptor beta chains listed next were all sequenced from one sample in a study of T-cell memory formation after mild COVID-19. TCRdb called the 5' RACE reads again in MiXCR, with one record for every CDR3 protein. The sample consists of 210,000 or so distinct CDR3 sequences, about 16% of them appearing once. Input material: PBMCs or a T cell subset sorted from them (not recorded which). The origin of the receptors is an adult woman who had mild COVID-19 (a few samples of this study predate the infection). Cell type and time point are not known.

The rearrangement uses TRBV7-9 and TRBJ2-5; 8 bases line up with TRBD2. The CDR3 covers 17 residues. Trimming at V came to 4 bases and at J to 2 bases, leaving 12 bases not matched to a gene. The germline gives CDR1 SEHNR, CDR2 FQNEAQ (reference sequence). CDR3 loop: CASSSFLAGPRQETQYF. DNA of the CDR3: TGTGCCAGCAGCTCCTTTTTAGCGGGGCCCCGACAAGAGACCCAGTACTTC.

This chain links TRBV2 with TRBJ1-5; D possibly corresponds to TRBD1 (5 bases). Germline V gives CDR1 SNHLY, CDR2 FYNNEI. V was trimmed by 5 bases and J by 2 bases, leaving 10 bases between them. This CDR3 contains 14 residues. CDR3 in amino acids: CASSSRVGNQPQHF. CDR3 bases: TGTGCCAGCAGTAGCAGGGTTGGCAATCAGCCCCAGCATTTT. Using reference TRBV2 and TRBJ1-5 for the parts outside the CDR3, the full variable domain is EPEVTQTPSHQVTQMGQEVILRCVPISNHLYFYWYRQILGQKVEFLVSFYNNEISEKSEIFDDQFSVERPDGSNFTLKIRSTKLEDSAMYFCASSSRVGNQPQHFGDGTRLSIL.

V usage is TRBV12-3 or TRBV12-4 and J usage is TRBJ1-1; D remains ambiguous. The CDR3 consists of 12 residues. V was clipped by 8 bases and J by 4 bases, with 11 bases between them. CDR3 sequence reads: CASSGWGTEAFF. The DNA for the CDR3 is TGTGCCAGCTCAGGATGGGGCACTGAAGCTTTCTTT.

This chain links TRBV2 with TRBJ2-1; D is unclear. The CDR3 covers 14 residues. The germline V and J ends were trimmed by 3 bases and 9 bases, with 15 bases remaining between them. CDR1 SNHLY and CDR2 FYNNEI come from the germline V gene. The chain's CDR3 is CASSDRVGYGEQFF. The CDR3 region has the DNA TGTGCCAGCAGTGATAGGGTAGGCTATGGTGAGCAGTTCTTC.

This clonotype has more than one count but fewer than ten. CDR3: CASSRGGRSDEQFF. CDR3 nucleotide sequence: TGTGCCAGCAGCCGGGGGGGCCGCTCCGATGAGCAGTTCTTC. The chain is built from TRBV5-4 and TRBJ2-1; 8 bases map to TRBD2. The CDR3 runs 14 residues. In germline, CDR1 is SGHNT, CDR2 YYREEE (reference sequence). V lost 4 bases, J lost 8 bases, and 8 bases stayed unmatched.

V is TRBV29-1 and J is TRBJ1-2; 7 bases align to TRBD1. This CDR3 has 12 residues. The V and J ends lost 7 bases and 3 bases, in that order; junction bases with no gene match: 5. Germline assignment: CDR1 SQVTM and CDR2 ANQGSEA. The CDR3 region has the DNA TGCAGCGGGACTGGGACAGACTATGGCTACACCTTC. This sequence encodes CSGTGTDYGYTF.

Only a few counts were recorded for this clonotype. The rearrangement uses TRBV5-1 and TRBJ2-5, with 9 bases fitting TRBD1. This CDR3 has 15 amino acids. J was trimmed by 2 bases and V by 6 bases; bases with no gene match: 8. The V gene's germline CDR1 is SGHRS and CDR2 YFSETQ. CDR3 sequence (DNA): TGCGCCAGCATGAAAGGGACAGGGTATCAAGAGACCCAGTACTTC. It is translated as CASMKGTGYQETQYF.

The chain recombines TRBV3-1 with TRBJ2-1, with a tentative D call TRBD1 (6 bases). The germline V gene encodes CDR1 LGHDT and CDR2 YNNKEL (reference sequence). With 4 bases removed from V and 10 bases from J, the gap between germline ends came to 8 bases. This CDR3 has 11 residues. The CDR3 coding sequence is TGTGCCAGCAGCCGGACAGAAGAGCAGTTCTTC. Amino acids: CASSRTEEQFF.

The chain employs TRBV30 and TRBJ1-5, with 8 nucleotides matching TRBD1. J was trimmed by 4 bases and V by 2 bases; bases with no gene match: 7. Germline assignment: CDR1 GTSNPN and CDR2 SVGIG (reference sequence). The CDR3 loop spans 15 amino acids. CDR3 DNA sequence: TGTGCCTGGAGTTATGGACAGGGAGGGAATCAGCCCCAGCATTTT. It codes for CAWSYGQGGNQPQHF.

This clonotype was seen a few times. The V gene is TRBV6-5, the J gene TRBJ2-1, with D possibly called TRBD1 or TRBD2 (6 bases each). Germline loops: CDR1 MNHEY, CDR2 SVGAGI. The CDR3 length is 16 residues. V dropped 3 bases and J dropped 6 bases, with 18 bases sitting between them. CDR3 region: CASSYFRGVGINEQFF. The CDR3 nucleotides read TGTGCCAGCAGTTATTTTAGGGGGGTCGGGATCAATGAGCAGTTCTTC.

The chain carries TRBV12-3 or TRBV12-4 and TRBJ2-5; perhaps TRBD2 as D (6 bases). The V gene lost 2 bases and the J gene lost 3 bases, with 7 bases spanning the gap. This CDR3 has 13 amino acids. The CDR3 spells CASSLREEETQYF. In DNA, the CDR3 is TGTGCCAGCAGTTTAAGGGAGGAAGAGACCCAGTACTTC.

Here the CDR3 reads CASSRPGQSEQFF. CDR3 in DNA: TGTGCCAGCTCACGGCCGGGACAGAGTGAGCAGTTCTTC. The genes are TRBV18 and TRBJ2-1, with 7 bases matching TRBD1. The germline CDR1 and CDR2 sequences are KGHSH and LQKENI. CDR3 length equals 13 residues. Trimming removed 4 bases from V and 9 bases from J; junction bases left unmatched: 6.

This clonotype has just a few counts. This chain uses TRBV27 with TRBJ1-5; no firm D call. Germline CDR1 is MNHEY and CDR2 is SMNVEV (reference sequence). The CDR3 is made up of 13 amino acids. V was pared by 5 bases and J by 6 bases, with 11 bases between. In DNA, the CDR3 is TGTGCCAGCAGTCCACCCGTTGGTCAGCCCCAGCATTTT. This codes for CASSPPVGQPQHF.

This clonotype has a handful of counts. The J gene is TRBJ1-4, the V gene TRBV7-8, with 7 bases that match TRBD1. The J segment lost 6 bases and the V segment lost 5 bases, leaving 6 bases of the junction unmatched. This CDR3 spans 14 amino acids. Germline V gene sequence: CDR1 SGHVS, CDR2 FQNEAQ. CDR3 DNA sequence: TGTGCCAGCAGCCGATCCACAGGGGATGAAAAACTGTTTTTT. Protein product: CASSRSTGDEKLFF.

The chain couples TRBV30 to TRBJ2-2; D possibly corresponds to TRBD2 (6 bases). The ends were cut back, 2 bases at V and 2 bases at J, with 9 bases in the middle. CDR1 is GTSNPN and CDR2 is SVGIG in the germline V gene (reference sequence). The CDR3 sequence is 14 residues long. The CDR3 DNA is TGTGCCTGGAGTAGGGACTCCAACACCGGGGAGCTGTTTTTT. Its translation is CAWSRDSNTGELFF. Full variable domain (outside the CDR3, taken from reference TRBV30 and TRBJ2-2): SQTIHQWPATLVQPVGSPLSLECTVEGTSNPNLYWYRQAAGRGLQLLFYSVGIGQISSEVPQNLSASRPQDRQFILSSKKLLLSDSGFYLCAWSRDSNTGELFFGEGSRLTVL.

V gene TRBV7-2 combines with J gene TRBJ2-5; D ambiguous. Trimming stripped 1 base from V and 2 bases from J, with 8 bases between. In germline, CDR1 is SGHTA, CDR2 FQGNSA. The length of the CDR3 is 14 residues. The CDR3 sequence is CASSLVVRQETQYF. CDR3 nucleotides: TGTGCCAGCAGCTTAGTAGTTAGGCAAGAGACCCAGTACTTC.

This clonotype showed up just a few times. The rearrangement joins TRBV19 to TRBJ1-5; no clear D. V lost 8 bases and J lost 0, with 14 bases in between. Germline values: CDR1 LNHDA, CDR2 SQIVND (reference sequence). The length of the CDR3 is 15 residues. CDR3 nucleotide sequence: TGTGCCAGTCTCCATACATTGGGTAGCAATCAGCCCCAGCATTTT. This gives the protein CASLHTLGSNQPQHF.

This clonotype was counted ten times or more. This rearrangement joins TRBV29-1 to TRBJ2-3, with unresolved D. The CDR3 contains 14 residues. CDR1 is SQVTM, CDR2 ANQGSEA, per germline. The V end was cut by 3 bases, the J end by 1 base, with 11 bases between. The CDR3 DNA sequence: TGCAGCGTTGAGAATCCAGTGGGCACAGATACGCAGTATTTT. Translation gives CSVENPVGTDTQYF.

The chain has TRBV7-2 and TRBJ2-1; D is possibly TRBD1 or TRBD2 (6 bases each). V lost 3 bases to trimming and J lost 6 bases, with 24 bases between them. The V gene's germline CDR1 is SGHTA and CDR2 FQGNSA. The CDR3 has 18 amino acids. CDR3 bases: TGTGCCAGCAGCTTCCGCGTTGGGCGGGACAAAGTTGGCAATGAGCAGTTCTTC. This translates into CASSFRVGRDKVGNEQFF.

This chain joins TRBV6-5 and TRBJ2-7; D is tentatively TRBD1 or TRBD2 (5 bases each). The ends were cut back, 0 bases at V and 6 bases at J, with 15 bases in the middle. The length of the CDR3 is 15 residues. Germline CDR1 is MNHEY and CDR2 is SVGAGI. The DNA for the CDR3 is TGTGCCAGCAGTTACTCGCCGGGGCCGTTTGGCGAGCAGTACTTC. Protein product: CASSYSPGPFGEQYF.

This clonotype was detected a few times. V gene TRBV6-6 combines with J gene TRBJ2-2; D might be TRBD1 (6 bases). V was cut by 8 bases and J by 4 bases, with 11 bases left in between. Germline V gene data show CDR1 as MNHNY and CDR2 as SVGAGI (reference sequence). This CDR3 has 13 residues. The CDR3 loop reads CASGGQPTGELFF. CDR3 DNA sequence: TGTGCCAGCGGAGGACAGCCCACCGGGGAGCTGTTTTTT.

This clonotype was detected only a few times. The chain has TRBV20-1 and TRBJ1-1; D remains unclear. Germline lookup yields CDR1 DFQATT and CDR2 SNEGSKA (reference sequence). This CDR3 is built from 9 residues. CDR3 bases: TGCAGGACGAACACTGAAGCTTTCTTT. Protein sequence: CRTNTEAFF.

The chain is built from TRBV12-3 or TRBV12-4 and TRBJ2-2, with TRBD1 identical over 9 bases. The CDR3 runs to 15 residues. V shed 6 bases and J 4 bases; nucleotides not matched to a gene: 6. The CDR3 nucleotides read TGTGCCAGCAGACGAGGGACAGGGTCCACCGGGGAGCTGTTTTTT. Translated: CASRRGTGSTGELFF.

The J gene is TRBJ1-2, the V gene TRBV6-1, with D tentatively TRBD1 (6 bases). With 6 bases removed from V and 7 bases from J, the gap between germline ends came to 12 bases. The CDR3 runs 12 residues. The V gene's germline CDR1 is MNHNS and CDR2 SASEGT. CDR3 DNA: TGTGCCAGCAGGGGGGACACGAGTGGCTACACCTTC. Its protein product is CASRGDTSGYTF.

This clonotype occurred a few times. The genes are TRBV6-5 and TRBJ1-3; 9 bases are shared with TRBD1. With V trimmed by 4 bases and J by 0 bases, 4 bases remained unmatched. In germline, CDR1 is MNHEY, CDR2 SVGAGI. The CDR3 is 16 residues long. The CDR3 DNA reads as TGTGCCAGCAGTTGGACAGGGGCATTCTCTGGAAACACCATATATTTT. Translating gives CASSWTGAFSGNTIYF.

In this sample, this clonotype turned up many times. The J gene is TRBJ2-1, the V gene TRBV4-2; D unclear. CDR3 size: 13 residues. Germline V gives CDR1 LGHNA, CDR2 YNFKEQ. V lost 1 base and J 5 bases, leaving 6 bases between the germline ends. The chain's CDR3 is CASSQGRDNEQFF. CDR3 nucleotides: TGTGCCAGCAGCCAAGGTAGAGACAATGAGCAGTTCTTC.

This clonotype was counted between two and nine times. The CDR3 sequence: CASSLTAPLDTIYF. As DNA, the CDR3 is TGTGCCAGCAGTTTAACAGCCCCGCTAGACACCATATATTTT. V is TRBV12-3 or TRBV12-4 and J is TRBJ1-3, with D unclear. The V gene lost 2 bases and the J gene lost 8 bases, with 13 bases spanning the gap. The CDR3 is 14 amino acids.

The rearrangement joins TRBV27 to TRBJ1-2; the D gene is possibly TRBD1 (6 bases). CDR1 and CDR2 from the germline V gene are MNHEY and SMNVEV (reference sequence). V was cut by 5 bases and J by 4 bases, with 20 bases left in between. This CDR3 is 16 amino acids long. As DNA, the CDR3 is TGTGCCAGCAGTCGTCTCCTTACCGGGACACCCTATGGCTACACCTTC. Translation gives CASSRLLTGTPYGYTF.

The CDR3, as DNA: TGTGCCAGCAGGACGGACTCGACGGGACTAGCGGACGAGCAGTACTTC. Amino acid sequence: CASRTDSTGLADEQYF. The chain employs TRBV6-6 and TRBJ2-7; 11 positions match TRBD2. The CDR3 has 16 residues. V lost 6 bases and J lost 5; bases outside the gene matches: 12. Germline V lookup: CDR1 MNHNY, CDR2 SVGAGI (reference sequence).

This chain links TRBV12-3 or TRBV12-4 with TRBJ2-3; 10 bases agree with TRBD1. Unmatched junction bases numbered 1, after V lost 3 bases and J lost 4 bases. The CDR3 length is 14 residues. This CDR3 reads CASSFGQGADTQYF. The CDR3 nucleotides are TGTGCCAGCAGTTTCGGACAGGGGGCAGATACGCAGTATTTT.

J is TRBJ2-1 and V is TRBV12-3 or TRBV12-4, with 9 bases that match TRBD1. The CDR3 extends over 15 amino acids. V lost 2 bases and J lost 12; bases outside the gene matches: 11. CDR3 sequence reads: CASSLSPDRGLGQFF. CDR3 nucleotides: TGTGCCAGCAGTTTAAGTCCGGACAGGGGTTTGGGGCAGTTCTTC.

This clonotype was seen only a few times. The genes are TRBV20-1 and TRBJ1-6, with TRBD1 matching 7 bases. The J segment lost 6 bases and the V segment lost 7 bases, leaving 6 bases of the junction unmatched. Germline V gives CDR1 DFQATT, CDR2 SNEGSKA (reference sequence). The CDR3 totals 13 residues. This CDR3 is CSGTGQLNSPLHF. CDR3 nucleotide sequence: TGCAGTGGCACGGGACAGCTTAATTCACCCCTCCACTTT.